This TCR beta chain is from a study of T cell responses to AZD1222 COVID-19 vaccine. Profiled with immunoSEQ multiplex PCR; TCRdb holds only in-frame clones, not every one. Of tens of thousands of clones in the sample, roughly 90% are singletons; the top ten hold roughly 4.8%. On this clone: Its matching antigen is unknown.

Findings of the study overall: The reported proportion of spike-specific TCRs targeting unmutated variant regions was nearly half. Mostly white British, mostly female donors; authors suggested clonal diversity may be underestimated.

Trimming took 7 bases from V and 5 from J, leaving 13 bases between them. Germline lookup yields CDR1 KGHDR and CDR2 SFDVKD. The CDR3 spans 14 residues. The genes are TRBV24-1 and TRBJ2-2; D remains ambiguous. This clonotype was sampled from an adult in good health. Material: peripheral blood, obtained on day 0 of AZD1222 vaccination. CDR3 in DNA: TGTGCCACCAGAGATACATCGGAAACCGGGGAGCTGTTTTTT. Protein: CATRDTSETGELFF.